The sample holds many counts of the clone carrying this T cell receptor beta chain. The antigen is undetermined. The data were obtained in a study of neurological immune-mediated disorders. General observations from the study: HTLV-1-associated myelopathy showed the most TCR clonal expansion; multiple sclerosis the least, below healthy controls. The study found no CDR3 amino acid sequences shared by expanded clones across subjects, suggesting private repertoires in all groups.

Per the germline V gene, CDR1 is MNHEY and CDR2 is SMNVEV (reference sequence). The CDR3 spans 16 residues. The ends lost 5 bases at V and 6 bases at J; junction bases unmatched: 6. TCRdb passed the 5' RACE reads through MiXCR, listing each CDR3 protein once. In the table there are about 40,000 distinct CDR3 sequences, roughly 2.5% of which are singletons. This receptor was taken from a man aged 45-65 years with multiple sclerosis. Sequenced: PBMCs. This chain links TRBV27 with TRBJ2-1; 14 nucleotides match TRBD2. CDR3 DNA sequence: TGTGCCAGCAGTGAAATGGGACTAGCGGGGGTCAATGAGCAGTTCTTC. Its protein is CASSEMGLAGVNEQFF.